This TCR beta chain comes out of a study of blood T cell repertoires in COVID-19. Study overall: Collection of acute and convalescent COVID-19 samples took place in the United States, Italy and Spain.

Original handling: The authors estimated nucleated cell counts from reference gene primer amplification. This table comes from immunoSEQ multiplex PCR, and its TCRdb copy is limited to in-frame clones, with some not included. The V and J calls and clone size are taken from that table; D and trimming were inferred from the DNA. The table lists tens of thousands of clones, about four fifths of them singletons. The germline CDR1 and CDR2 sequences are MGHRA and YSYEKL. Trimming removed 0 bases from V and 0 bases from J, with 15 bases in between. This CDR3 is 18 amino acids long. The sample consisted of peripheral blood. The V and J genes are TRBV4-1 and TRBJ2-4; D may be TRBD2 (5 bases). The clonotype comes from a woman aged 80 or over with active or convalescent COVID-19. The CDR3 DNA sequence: TGCGCCAGCAGCCAAGAAGTGTGGAGCGGAAGAGCCAAAAACATTCAGTACTTC. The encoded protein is CASSQEVWSGRAKNIQYF.